Each of the 30 T cell receptor beta chains below was sequenced from the same sample in a study of blood T cell repertoires in COVID-19. Sequenced by immunoSEQ multiplex PCR; TCRdb stores in-frame clones only, minus some. Counted here are some 150,000 clones, less than 90% occurring once; the ten biggest clones make up under 7%. The specimen sequenced was PBMCs or T cells enriched from blood (not recorded which). These receptors were taken from a woman between 45 and 65 years old who had been exposed to COVID-19.

The chain carries TRBV19 and TRBJ1-3; maybe TRBD1 (5 bases). Looked up from germline, CDR1 is LNHDA and CDR2 is SQIVND (reference sequence). V was pared by 5 bases and J by 0 bases, with 14 bases between. The CDR3 sequence is 16 residues long. CDR3 in amino acids: CASSLTGQGSGNTIYF. In DNA form, the CDR3 reads TGTGCCAGTAGTCTCACCGGACAAGGCTCTGGAAACACCATATATTTT.

V and J are TRBV12-2 and TRBJ1-1; the table assigns TRBD1, which was not confirmed against the DNA. TRBV12-2 is flagged as a pseudogene. CDR3 length: 14 amino acids. CDR3 DNA sequence: TGTGCAAGTCACCGAAGGGGGCAGACTAACCGAGCTTTCTTT. Translating it yields CASHRRGQTNRAFF.

The gene calls are TRBV12-3 or TRBV12-4 and TRBJ1-5, with D uncertain. V lost 5 bases and J lost 11, with 16 bases in between. The CDR3 length is 13 residues. The CDR3 DNA reads TGTGCCAGCAGTCCCGCTAGTTACGGGACCCAGCATTTT. This sequence encodes CASSPASYGTQHF.

V gene TRBV2 combines with J gene TRBJ2-1, with TRBD2 identical over 8 bases. With V trimmed by 0 bases and J by 0 bases, 7 bases remained unmatched. Germline V gene lookup returns CDR1 SNHLY and CDR2 FYNNEI. CDR3 length: 18 residues. For the CDR3, the DNA is TGTGCCAGCAGTGAAGCAATTTACAGCGGGGGCTCCTACAATGAGCAGTTCTTC. Its protein is CASSEAIYSGGSYNEQFF.

The V call is TRBV13, the J call TRBJ1-1; TRBD1 agrees at 11 bases. From germline, CDR1 is PRHDT and CDR2 FYEKMQ (reference sequence). V lost 3 bases, J lost 11 bases, and 5 bases stayed unmatched. The CDR3 is 13 residues long. In nucleotides, the CDR3 is TGTGCCAGCAGCTTTTGGGACAGGGGGTTCGCTTTCTTT. Its protein product is CASSFWDRGFAFF.

This clone has a single count. The chain employs TRBV5-5 and TRBJ1-5; 8 bases match TRBD1. The CDR3 totals 16 residues. Germline CDR1 SGHKS, CDR2 YYEKEE (reference sequence). Trimming cost V 4 bases and J 2 bases; bases outside gene matches: 8. In nucleotides, the CDR3 is TGTGCCAGCAGCCCGTACAGGGGGAGTGGCAATCAGCCCCAGCATTTT. Encoded protein: CASSPYRGSGNQPQHF.

In its sample, this clone was seen a few times. The chain combines TRBV7-2 with TRBJ2-1, with 8 bases that match TRBD2. CDR1 and CDR2 from the germline V gene are SGHTA and FQGNSA. CDR3 size: 14 residues. Unmatched junction bases numbered 6, after V lost 4 bases and J lost 7 bases. CDR3: CASSSLAGLNEQFF. The CDR3 DNA is TGTGCCAGCAGCTCCCTAGCGGGCTTAAATGAGCAGTTCTTC.

The rearrangement joins TRBV27 to TRBJ2-7; 10 positions match TRBD1. The CDR3 runs to 15 residues. With V trimmed by 2 bases and J by 4 bases, 5 bases remained unmatched. The V gene's germline CDR1 is MNHEY and CDR2 SMNVEV (reference sequence). CDR3 sequence reads: CASSLQRDRGYEQYF. The CDR3 coding sequence is TGTGCCAGCAGTTTACAACGGGACAGGGGTTACGAGCAGTACTTC.

In its sample, this clone was seen once. The chain combines TRBV27 with TRBJ2-7; 8 bases are shared with TRBD1. V shed 5 bases, J shed 5 bases, and the junction held 11 bases outside the gene matches. The CDR3 consists of 15 residues. Germline lookup yields CDR1 MNHEY and CDR2 SMNVEV (reference sequence). CDR3 nucleotides: TGTGCCAGCAGTCCTCTGACAGGGGCTGGGGACGAGCAGTACTTC. This sequence encodes CASSPLTGAGDEQYF.

A few counts support this clone. The V and J genes are TRBV10-2 and TRBJ2-7, with 14 bases lining up with TRBD2. V lost 6 bases, J lost 6 bases, and 7 bases stayed unmatched. The CDR3 is 15 amino acids. Germline assignment: CDR1 WSHSY and CDR2 SAAADI. DNA for the CDR3: TGCGCCAGCAGAGAAGGGACTAGCGGGGGTTCCGAGCAGTACTTC. It codes for CASREGTSGGSEQYF.

The gene calls are TRBV11-2 and TRBJ2-1, with a tentative D call TRBD2 (6 bases). Deletions cut 1 base from V and 3 bases from J, with 16 bases between. Looked up from germline, CDR1 is SGHAT and CDR2 is FQNNGV. The CDR3 covers 17 residues. CDR3: CASSLVGRRGYYNEQFF. DNA for the CDR3: TGTGCCAGCAGCTTAGTTGGTAGGAGGGGCTACTACAATGAGCAGTTCTTC.

The chain combines TRBV7-2 with TRBJ1-1; D is possibly TRBD1 (5 bases). V gave up 7 bases and J gave up 4 bases, with 13 bases separating them. This CDR3 region has 13 residues. The germline gives CDR1 SGHTA, CDR2 FQGNSA. DNA of the CDR3: TGTGCCAGCATCAAGCAGGGTACCACTGAAGCTTTCTTT. This translates into CASIKQGTTEAFF.

CDR3 amino acids: CASSRVGGQPQHF. CDR3 sequence (DNA): TGTGCCAGCAGCAGGGTCGGGGGGCAGCCCCAGCATTTT. The rearrangement links TRBV7-3 to TRBJ1-5; possibly TRBD1 for D (5 bases). Germline CDR1 SGHTA, CDR2 FQGTGA. V was cut by 5 bases and J by 7 bases, with 12 bases left in between. The CDR3 covers 13 residues.

This chain connects TRBV7-2 to TRBJ2-7; 7 bases fit TRBD2. After removal of 0 bases from V and 0 bases from J, the junction contained 5 bases not matched to a gene. CDR1 and CDR2 from the germline V gene are SGHTA and FQGNSA. CDR3 length: 16 amino acids. DNA for the CDR3: TGTGCCAGCAGCTTAGCTCTAGCGGTCAGCTCCTACGAGCAGTACTTC. Translated: CASSLALAVSSYEQYF.

The rearrangement joins TRBV5-1 to TRBJ2-4; 9 bases are shared with TRBD1. The CDR3 totals 14 residues. J gave up 6 bases and V 5 bases, and 6 bases lay outside the gene matches. Looked up from germline, CDR1 is SGHRS and CDR2 is YFSETQ. In DNA form, the CDR3 reads TGCGCCAGCAGAAACCCGGGACAGGGAAACATTCAGTACTTC. Translation gives CASRNPGQGNIQYF.

The V gene is TRBV19, the J gene TRBJ1-2; D uncertain. The germline V gene has CDR1 LNHDA and CDR2 SQIVND (reference sequence). The CDR3 sequence is 15 residues long. Trimming stripped 7 bases from V and 2 bases from J, with 17 bases between. As DNA, the CDR3 is TGTGCCAGTAATTTCGTCGTGTTATCCAACTATGGCTACACCTTC. This gives the protein CASNFVVLSNYGYTF.

The chain links TRBV5-1 to TRBJ1-6; D gene uncertain. The germline V and J ends were trimmed by 4 bases and 9 bases, with 14 bases remaining between them. From germline, CDR1 is SGHRS and CDR2 YFSETQ. This CDR3 spans 14 amino acids. CDR3 region: CASSPRSASSPLHF. For the CDR3, the DNA is TGCGCCAGCAGCCCGAGGAGCGCCTCTTCACCCCTCCACTTT.

This chain uses TRBV19 with TRBJ1-6, with TRBD1 identical over 7 bases. V was pared by 3 bases and J by 7 bases, with 12 bases of the junction left unmatched. Germline CDR1 LNHDA, CDR2 SQIVND (reference sequence). This CDR3 has 17 residues. The CDR3 nucleotides are TGTGCCAGTAGTATCATGACAGCCGGGACAGAGAATTCACCCCTCCACTTT. Translating it yields CASSIMTAGTENSPLHF.

This chain connects TRBV9 to TRBJ2-5; 8 nucleotides match TRBD1. The V gene end was trimmed by 0 bases and the J gene end by 4 bases; junction bases not matched to a gene: 5. The germline V gene encodes CDR1 SGDLS and CDR2 YYNGEE. The length of the CDR3 is 15 residues. The CDR3 DNA is TGTGCCAGCAGCGTAGGACAGGGGAACCCAGAGACCCAGTACTTC. Translating gives CASSVGQGNPETQYF.

The V call is TRBV30, the J call TRBJ1-5; TRBD1 aligns across 7 bases. This CDR3 is built from 16 residues. Germline trimming cut 0 bases from V and 5 bases from J; bases unmatched to any gene: 10. CDR1 is GTSNPN and CDR2 is SVGIG in the germline V gene (reference sequence). CDR3 amino acids: CAWSVYWLDRDQPQHF. The CDR3 nucleotides are TGTGCCTGGAGTGTATACTGGCTAGACAGGGATCAGCCCCAGCATTTT.

V gene TRBV13 combines with J gene TRBJ2-7; TRBD1 might be the D (6 bases). The CDR3 length is 13 residues. Germline-derived CDR1 and CDR2 are PRHDT and FYEKMQ (reference sequence). V gave up 8 bases and J gave up 5 bases, with 16 bases separating them. As DNA, the CDR3 is TGTGCCAGCGCGACAGGCAGAGGGAACGAGCAGTACTTC. This translates into CASATGRGNEQYF.

The chain uses TRBV13 and TRBJ1-6, with D hard to call. The CDR3 is made up of 15 amino acids. CDR1 is PRHDT and CDR2 is FYEKMQ in the germline V gene (reference sequence). V was pared by 0 bases and J by 4 bases, with 7 bases between. This CDR3 reads CASSLGSGYNSPLHF. The CDR3 DNA is TGTGCCAGCAGCTTAGGGTCCGGTTATAATTCACCCCTCCACTTT.

This clone occurred once. CDR3 nucleotides: TGTGCCAGCAGCTTAGCTTCCGGGGGTAATGAAAAACTGTTTTTT. This encodes CASSLASGGNEKLFF. The chain couples TRBV7-2 to TRBJ1-4; maybe TRBD1 (5 bases). Germline CDR1 and CDR2: SGHTA and FQGNSA. Trimming shortened V by 0 bases and J by 4 bases, and 9 bases separated the two germline ends. This CDR3 region has 15 residues.

This clone was detected only a few times. This chain connects TRBV3-1 (or the pseudogene TRBV3-2) to TRBJ2-7; D might be TRBD1 (5 bases). The CDR3 is 15 amino acids. Per the germline V gene, CDR1 is LGHDT and CDR2 is YNNKEL (reference sequence). Trimming left V 1 base short and J 0 bases short, with 10 bases between. The CDR3 region has the DNA TGTGCCAGCAGCCAAGCGGCAGGGTACTCCTACGAGCAGTACTTC. Encoded protein: CASSQAAGYSYEQYF.

This clone was seen only once. The genes are TRBV19 and TRBJ1-2; a possible D gene is TRBD1 (5 bases). Trimming took off 9 bases at V and 4 bases at J, with 15 bases between the two ends. This CDR3 is built from 13 residues. Germline loops: CDR1 LNHDA, CDR2 SQIVND (reference sequence). CDR3 sequence: CASRIGGSYGYTF. In DNA, the CDR3 is TGTGCCAGCAGAATCGGGGGTAGCTATGGCTACACCTTC.

This sequence joins TRBV15 and TRBJ1-5; 9 bases fit TRBD1. Germline values: CDR1 LNHNV, CDR2 YYDKDF (reference sequence). The length of the CDR3 is 19 residues. Germline trimming cut 0 bases from V and 2 bases from J; bases unmatched to any gene: 11. The CDR3 sequence is CATSRDLGTGRGGNQPQHF. The CDR3 region has the DNA TGTGCCACCAGCAGAGATCTCGGGACAGGGAGAGGGGGCAATCAGCCCCAGCATTTT.

The chain has TRBV19 and TRBJ1-5, with a weak D call TRBD1 (6 bases). CDR3 length: 15 residues. The germline V and J ends were trimmed by 5 bases and 0 bases, with 11 bases remaining between them. Germline values: CDR1 LNHDA, CDR2 SQIVND (reference sequence). In DNA, the CDR3 is TGTGCCAGTAGTCTTGTGGGGGCTAGCAATCAGCCCCAGCATTTT. Amino acids: CASSLVGASNQPQHF. Full variable domain (missing parts from reference TRBV19 and TRBJ1-5): DGGITQSPKYLFRKEGQNVTLSCEQNLNHDAMYWYRQDPGQGLRLIYYSQIVNDFQKGDIAEGYSVSREKKESFPLTVTSAQKNPTAFYLCASSLVGASNQPQHFGDGTRLSIL.

The gene calls are TRBV7-2 and TRBJ2-4; D is possibly TRBD1 (6 bases). CDR1 and CDR2 (germline): SGHTA, FQGNSA. V lost 1 base, J lost 9 bases, and 10 bases lay in between. This CDR3 has 13 residues. The CDR3 region has the DNA TGTGCCAGCAGCTTAGGACTCAGGGGCATTCAGTACTTC. This codes for CASSLGLRGIQYF.

The chain uses TRBV25-1 and TRBJ2-1; tentatively, D is TRBD1 (5 bases). Trimming pared 2 bases from V and 9 bases from J, leaving 11 bases between. Looked up from germline, CDR1 is MGHDK and CDR2 is SYGVNS. The length of the CDR3 is 13 residues. The CDR3 DNA reads TGTGCCAGCAGTGAACCCAGGGTAGGTGAGCAGTTCTTC. Translated: CASSEPRVGEQFF.

The chain joins TRBV5-4 to TRBJ2-3, with TRBD2 as a possible D gene (6 bases). V was cut by 0 bases and J by 9 bases, with 11 bases left in between. There are 13 residues in the CDR3. Germline assignment: CDR1 SGHNT and CDR2 YYREEE (reference sequence). CDR3 region: CASSLDGGATQYF. DNA of the CDR3: TGTGCCAGCAGCTTGGACGGGGGAGCGACGCAGTATTTT.